These T cell receptor beta chains were read from a single sample in a study of blood T cell repertoires in COVID-19. Method: immunoSEQ multiplex PCR; TCRdb's copy keeps in-frame clones and lacks some. Of about 200,000 clones detected, approximately 80% appear once; the ten largest clones hold around 0.93%. The sequencing input was peripheral blood. Receptors originate from a man in his 60s with COVID-19, enrolled during active disease. CDR3s include the opening cysteine and the closing phenylalanine or tryptophan. The order of the fields is D gene, J gene, V gene, clone size, CDR3 protein, CDR3 DNA. A D gene is named only where the DNA matches it firmly. Only some rows state a clone size, as once, few, many or a class for expanded clones.

>.|TRBJ2-2|TRBV24-1|few
CATAGRGPGELFF
TGTGCCACCGCCGGGCGGGGACCCGGGGAGCTGTTTTTT
>TRBD1|TRBJ2-1|TRBV5-1|.
CASSLEVGGFGEQFF
TGCGCCAGCAGCTTGGAGGTAGGGGGCTTCGGTGAGCAGTTCTTC
>.|TRBJ2-7|TRBV9|.
CASSARPTYEQYF
TGTGCCAGCAGCGCGAGGCCCACCTACGAGCAGTACTTC
>TRBD2|TRBJ2-2|TRBV29-1|.
CSALRAGGGTGELFF
TGCAGCGCACTTAGAGCGGGAGGCGGTACCGGGGAGCTGTTTTTT
>.|TRBJ2-2|TRBV5-5|.
CASSSSGGRLTGELFF
TGTGCCAGCAGCTCGTCGGGGGGCCGTCTTACCGGGGAGCTGTTTTTT
>.|TRBJ2-5|TRBV4-2|.
CASSQPAGGRQETQYF
TGTGCCAGCAGCCAACCCGCAGGGGGGAGGCAAGAGACCCAGTACTTC
>.|TRBJ1-1|TRBV13|.
CASSLGALGLNTEAFF
TGTGCCAGCAGCTTAGGGGCTCTGGGGCTGAACACTGAAGCTTTCTTT
>.|TRBJ1-5|TRBV27|.
CASSVVSNQPQHF
TGTGCCAGCAGCGTCGTTAGCAATCAGCCCCAGCATTTT
>.|TRBJ1-4|TRBV4-1|.
CASSQDSGRVANEKLFF
TGCGCCAGCAGTCAAGATTCAGGGAGGGTGGCTAATGAAAAACTGTTTTTT
>.|TRBJ2-7|TRBV19|.
CASSPGVGPISYEQYF
TGTGCCAGTAGTCCCGGAGTCGGCCCCATCTCCTACGAGCAGTACTTC
>TRBD1|TRBJ1-1|TRBV19|.
CASNQGARPEAFF
TGTGCCAGTAACCAGGGGGCGCGTCCTGAAGCTTTCTTT
>TRBD1|TRBJ1-2|TRBV28|.
CGSRDRGYGYTF
TGTGGCTCCCGGGACAGGGGGTATGGCTACACCTTC
>.|TRBJ2-1|TRBV5-1|.
CASSLGHPENEQFF
TGCGCCAGCAGCTTGGGACACCCTGAAAATGAGCAGTTCTTC
>.|TRBJ1-4|TRBV18|.
CASSPAQGSTNEKLFF
TGTGCCAGCTCACCTGCGCAGGGATCAACTAATGAAAAACTGTTTTTT
>TRBD1|TRBJ2-1|TRBV25-1|.
CASSVTGLNEQFF
TGTGCCAGCAGTGTGACAGGGTTGAATGAGCAGTTCTTC
>TRBD1|TRBJ2-7|TRBV6-2/TRBV6-3|.
CASSYVQGATLYEQYF
TGTGCCAGCAGTTACGTGCAGGGGGCGACTCTCTACGAGCAGTACTTC
>.|TRBJ1-1|TRBV10-3|.
CAISELGHRTGTEAFF
TGTGCCATCAGTGAGTTGGGACACCGGACGGGCACTGAAGCTTTCTTT
>.|TRBJ2-5|TRBV7-2|.
CASSFATGTGETQYF
TGTGCCAGCAGCTTTGCGACAGGAACGGGAGAGACCCAGTACTTC
>.|TRBJ1-2|TRBV28|.
CASSLAGVGYGYTF
TGTGCCAGCAGTTTGGCGGGGGTGGGGTATGGCTACACCTTC